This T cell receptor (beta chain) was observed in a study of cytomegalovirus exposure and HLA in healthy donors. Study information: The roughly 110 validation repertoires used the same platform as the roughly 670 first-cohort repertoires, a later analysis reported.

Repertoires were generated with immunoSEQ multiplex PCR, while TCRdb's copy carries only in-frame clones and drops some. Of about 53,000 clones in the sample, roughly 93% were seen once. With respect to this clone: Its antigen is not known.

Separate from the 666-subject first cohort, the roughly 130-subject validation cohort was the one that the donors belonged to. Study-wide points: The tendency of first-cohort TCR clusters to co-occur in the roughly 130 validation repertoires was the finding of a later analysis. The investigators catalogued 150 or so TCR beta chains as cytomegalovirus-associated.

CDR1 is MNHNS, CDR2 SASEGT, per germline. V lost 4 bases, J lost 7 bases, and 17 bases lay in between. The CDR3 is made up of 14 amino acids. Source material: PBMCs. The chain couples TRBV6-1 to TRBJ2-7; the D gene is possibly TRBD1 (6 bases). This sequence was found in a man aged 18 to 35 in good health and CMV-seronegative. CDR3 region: CASSVAGERGEQYF. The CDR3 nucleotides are TGTGCCAGCAGTGTCGCAGGGGAGCGTGGGGAGCAGTACTTC.